This TCR beta chain originates from a study of blood T cell repertoires in COVID-19. Overall study context: The United States, Italy and Spain were the sources of the acute and convalescent COVID-19 samples.

Authors' processing steps: Reference gene primer amplification gave nucleated cell count estimates. The data were produced by immunoSEQ multiplex PCR, yet TCRdb's version contains in-frame clones alone and is incomplete. V and J calls plus clone size are reproduced from that table; the DNA served to infer D and trimming. The table lists fewer than 80,000 clones, 60% to 75% of them singletons. Trimming pared 5 bases from V and 5 bases from J, leaving 16 bases between. From germline, CDR1 is SGHAT and CDR2 FQNNGV. There are 15 residues in the CDR3. This chain links TRBV11-2 with TRBJ1-5; D is possibly TRBD1 (6 bases). Sequenced: peripheral blood. The receptor comes from a woman aged 80 or over with acute or convalescent COVID-19. The DNA of the CDR3 is TGTGCCAGCAGCGCGACCGGGACACCGGATCAGCCCCAGCATTTT. Its translation: CASSATGTPDQPQHF.